These 14 T cell receptor beta chains were all obtained from the same sample, sequenced in a study of blood T cell repertoires in COVID-19. This table comes from immunoSEQ multiplex PCR, and its TCRdb copy is limited to in-frame clones, with some not included. The sample comprises more than 50,000 clones, roughly 80% of which are singletons, and about 1.8% rests with the top ten. Sequenced material: peripheral blood. The receptors here all came from a woman aged 60-75 years with acute or convalescent COVID-19.

The chain uses TRBV9 and TRBJ1-2, with D possibly TRBD1 on 6 matching bases. Trimming shortened V by 4 bases and J by 6 bases, and 16 bases separated the two germline ends. CDR3 length equals 14 residues. Germline V gene sequence: CDR1 SGDLS, CDR2 YYNGEE. CDR3 in DNA: TGTGCCAGCAGCTCCCCGGACAGAACAGATGGCTACACCTTC. Residues: CASSSPDRTDGYTF.

This clone was seen only once. This chain uses TRBV5-1 with TRBJ2-2; 14 bases are a match to TRBD2. The CDR3 consists of 19 residues. Germline assignment: CDR1 SGHRS and CDR2 YFSETQ. The V gene end was trimmed by 0 bases and the J gene end by 0 bases; junction bases not matched to a gene: 4. The CDR3 sequence: CASSLVWTSGRTNTGELFF. The DNA of the CDR3 is TGCGCCAGCAGCTTGGTATGGACTAGCGGGAGGACGAACACCGGGGAGCTGTTTTTT.

This rearrangement joins TRBV7-6 to TRBJ1-2; D unclear. The CDR3 is made up of 13 amino acids. Germline CDR1 reads SGHVS; CDR2 reads FNYEAQ. V shed 2 bases and J shed 5 bases, with 9 bases lying between them. The CDR3 region has the DNA TGTGCCAGCAGCTTACACAGAGATTATGGCTACACCTTC. As protein: CASSLHRDYGYTF. The whole variable domain, remainder taken from reference TRBV7-6 and TRBJ1-2, is GAGVSQSPRYKVTKRGQDVALRCDPISGHVSLYWYRQALGQGPEFLTYFNYEAQQDKSGLPNDRFSAERPEGSISTLTIQRTEQRDSAMYRCASSLHRDYGYTFGSGTRLTVV.

This clone appeared a few times. The rearrangement uses TRBV27 and TRBJ2-6; possibly TRBD2 for D (5 bases). Between the trimmed V and J ends, which lost 7 bases and 1 base, there was a span of 11 bases. This CDR3 is 15 amino acids long. Germline V gives CDR1 MNHEY, CDR2 SMNVEV (reference sequence). The CDR3 DNA reads TGTGCCAGCAATCACCCGGGATCTGGGGCCAACGTCCTGACTTTC. This gives the protein CASNHPGSGANVLTF.

This chain joins TRBV19 and TRBJ1-5; tentative D call: TRBD1 (5 bases). Germline V gives CDR1 LNHDA, CDR2 SQIVND (reference sequence). This CDR3 has 14 amino acids. Trimming took off 7 bases at V and 4 bases at J, with 14 bases between the two ends. The CDR3 DNA is TGTGCCAGTACCGGGGGGAGGGGTAATCAGCCCCAGCATTTT. This translates into CASTGGRGNQPQHF.

The chain uses TRBV5-4 and TRBJ2-1; tentative D call: TRBD1 (5 bases). V lost 0 bases and J 4 bases, leaving 11 bases between the germline ends. CDR1 and CDR2 (germline): SGHNT, YYREEE (reference sequence). The CDR3 runs 15 residues. CDR3 protein: CASSLGVSGYNEQFF. The CDR3 DNA is TGTGCCAGCAGCTTGGGGGTATCAGGGTACAATGAGCAGTTCTTC.

V usage is TRBV5-1 and J usage is TRBJ1-1; D is possibly TRBD1 (6 bases). This CDR3 has 14 amino acids. Trimming removed 6 bases at V and 3 bases at J, with 15 bases between. CDR1 is SGHRS, CDR2 YFSETQ, per germline. CDR3 bases: TGCGCCAGCAACTCAGGGGTCGTTGACACTGAAGCTTTCTTT. Amino acid sequence: CASNSGVVDTEAFF.

The J gene is TRBJ1-6, the V gene TRBV12-3 or TRBV12-4; TRBD1 might be the D (5 bases). Trimming removed 6 bases at V and 8 bases at J, with 11 bases between. CDR3 length: 13 amino acids. The CDR3 DNA reads TGTGCCAGCAGCCAAGACAGCTATTCACCCCTCCACTTT. It translates to CASSQDSYSPLHF.

The chain uses TRBV24-1 and TRBJ1-1; TRBD1 matches 9 bases. CDR3 length equals 15 residues. The V gene's germline CDR1 is KGHDR and CDR2 SFDVKD. Trimming took 2 bases from V and 4 from J; bases not matched to a gene: 4. CDR3 DNA sequence: TGTGCCACCAGTGATTCCCGACAGGGGGGCACTGAAGCTTTCTTT. Residues: CATSDSRQGGTEAFF.

The gene calls are TRBV6-4 and TRBJ2-3; 7 bases are shared with TRBD2. This CDR3 has 16 amino acids. With 5 bases clipped from V and 3 bases from J, the junction kept 11 bases outside the gene matches. Germline V gene data show CDR1 as MRHNA and CDR2 as SNTAGT. DNA for the CDR3: TGTGCCAGCAGTTTAACTGGACTAGAAAAGACAGATACGCAGTATTTT. Protein product: CASSLTGLEKTDTQYF.

The chain links TRBV7-2 to TRBJ1-1; no clear D. CDR3 length: 13 residues. Trimming stripped 3 bases from V and 4 bases from J, with 9 bases between. Germline-derived CDR1 and CDR2 are SGHTA and FQGNSA. The CDR3 region is CASSFKERTEAFF. DNA of the CDR3: TGTGCCAGCAGCTTTAAGGAGCGCACTGAAGCTTTCTTT.

This clone was counted a single time. The chain recombines TRBV5-4 with TRBJ1-1; a weak D match, TRBD1 (6 bases). V lost 2 bases, J lost 1 base, and 12 bases lay in between. The CDR3 is 15 amino acids. From germline, CDR1 is SGHNT and CDR2 YYREEE (reference sequence). The CDR3 protein is CASSLQGRANTEAFF. CDR3 DNA: TGTGCCAGCAGCTTACAGGGTCGTGCGAACACTGAAGCTTTCTTT.

J is TRBJ1-6 and V is TRBV27; D is possibly TRBD1 (6 bases). CDR1 is MNHEY and CDR2 is SMNVEV in the germline V gene (reference sequence). This CDR3 region has 15 residues. V was cut by 4 bases and J by 5 bases, with 12 bases left in between. The CDR3 nucleotides are TGTGCCAGCAGTTCAGGGGTTTCGAATAATTCACCCCTCCACTTT. This translates into CASSSGVSNNSPLHF.

The chain joins TRBV5-4 to TRBJ1-2, with D possibly matching TRBD1 (6 bases). CDR3 length: 14 amino acids. CDR1 is SGHNT and CDR2 is YYREEE in the germline V gene (reference sequence). Trimming took 5 bases from V and 3 from J, leaving 14 bases between them. The CDR3 is CASSHGQRDYGYTF. In DNA, the CDR3 is TGTGCCAGCAGTCATGGACAGAGAGACTATGGCTACACCTTC.